These 2 T cell receptor beta chains were all obtained from the same sample, sequenced in a study of early T cells in non-severe SARS-CoV-2 infection. One entry per CDR3 protein, called by TCRdb with MiXCR from the 5' RACE reads. This repertoire shows tens of thousands of distinct CDR3 sequences, 12% found once; its top ten account for 3% to 5%. The sequencing input was whole blood. Source of these receptors: an adult who was a healthcare worker with PCR-confirmed SARS-CoV-2 infection or an uninfected control (not recorded which).

This chain links TRBV19 with TRBJ2-6, with D possibly TRBD1 on 7 matching bases. Germline CDR1 LNHDA, CDR2 SQIVND (reference sequence). This CDR3 comprises 14 residues. Deletions cut 6 bases from V and 2 bases from J, with 8 bases between. The CDR3 DNA reads TGTGCCAGTAGCAGGGGGGCTGGGGCCAACGTCCTGACTTTC. Translation: CASSRGAGANVLTF. The full variable domain, completed using reference TRBV19 and TRBJ2-6, is DGGITQSPKYLFRKEGQNVTLSCEQNLNHDAMYWYRQDPGQGLRLIYYSQIVNDFQKGDIAEGYSVSREKKESFPLTVTSAQKNPTAFYLCASSRGAGANVLTFGAGSRLTVL.

The chain joins TRBV14 to TRBJ1-1; D uncertain. Trimming took 2 bases from V and 3 from J, leaving 10 bases between them. Germline V gives CDR1 SGHDN, CDR2 FVKESK. The CDR3 is 14 amino acids. CDR3 in DNA: TGTGCCAGCAGCCAACTGGGTTTGCACACTGAAGCTTTCTTT. Encoded protein: CASSQLGLHTEAFF.